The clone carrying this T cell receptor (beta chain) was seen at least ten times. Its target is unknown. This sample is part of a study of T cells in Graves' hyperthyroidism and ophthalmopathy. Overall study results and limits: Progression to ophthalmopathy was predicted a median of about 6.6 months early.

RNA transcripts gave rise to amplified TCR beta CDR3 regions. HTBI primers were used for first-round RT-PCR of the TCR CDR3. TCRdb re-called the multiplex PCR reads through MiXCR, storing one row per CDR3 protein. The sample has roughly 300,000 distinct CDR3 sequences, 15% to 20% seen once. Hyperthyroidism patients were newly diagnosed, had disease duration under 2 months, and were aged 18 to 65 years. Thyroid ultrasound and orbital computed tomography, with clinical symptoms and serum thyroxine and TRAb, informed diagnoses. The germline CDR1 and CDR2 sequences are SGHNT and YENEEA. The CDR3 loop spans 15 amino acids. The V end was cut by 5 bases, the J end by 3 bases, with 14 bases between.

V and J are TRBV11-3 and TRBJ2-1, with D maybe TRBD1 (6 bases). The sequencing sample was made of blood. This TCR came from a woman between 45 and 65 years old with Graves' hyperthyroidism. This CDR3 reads CASSQGGDSYNEQFF. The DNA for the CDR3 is TGTGCCAGCAGCCAAGGGGGAGACAGCTACAATGAGCAGTTCTTC.